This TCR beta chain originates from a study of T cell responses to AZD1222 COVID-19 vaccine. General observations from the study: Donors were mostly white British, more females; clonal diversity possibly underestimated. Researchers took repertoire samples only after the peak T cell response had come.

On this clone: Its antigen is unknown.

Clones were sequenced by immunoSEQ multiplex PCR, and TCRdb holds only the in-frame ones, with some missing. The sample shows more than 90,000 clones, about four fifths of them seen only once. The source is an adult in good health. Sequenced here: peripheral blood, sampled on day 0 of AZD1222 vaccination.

Here the CDR3 DNA reads TGCGCCAGCAGCTTGGCGCAGACCTCCTACGAGCAGTACTTC. Residues: CASSLAQTSYEQYF. The chain links TRBV5-1 to TRBJ2-7, with D hard to call. V lost 0 bases, J lost 0 bases, and 7 bases lay in between. The CDR3 has 14 amino acids. From germline, CDR1 is SGHRS and CDR2 YFSETQ.